A single T cell receptor beta chain is shown here with its context. The data belong to a study of blood T cells in healthy people across ages. CDR3 length equals 18 residues. V was trimmed by 5 bases and J by 13 bases, leaving 33 bases between them. Germline V gene sequence: CDR1 SGHAT, CDR2 FQNNGV. It was with a sample-barcoded 5' primer and a J-beta primer mix that a second PCR of roughly 7 to 12 cycles was run. TCRdb redid the calling of the 5' RACE reads with MiXCR, one entry per CDR3 protein. Of some 1.4 million distinct CDR3 sequences listed, around 39% are singletons. The chain uses TRBV11-2 and TRBJ2-4; the D gene is possibly TRBD1 (6 bases). The source of this sequence is a young woman in good health. The material sequenced was blood. The CDR3 coding sequence is TGTGCCAGCAGCCAGTCCTCAGGGGTCGACGCCGTTTACAATGAGCAGTACTTC. Translation gives CASSQSSGVDAVYNEQYF. Combining the CDR3 with reference TRBV11-2 and TRBJ2-4 gives the whole variable domain EAGVAQSPRYKIIEKRQSVAFWCNPISGHATLYWYQQILGQGPKLLIQFQNNGVVDDSQLPKDRFSAERLKGVDSTLKIQPAKLEDSAVYLCASSQSSGVDAVYNEQYFGAGTRLSVL.